Listed below are T cell receptor beta chains from one sample, sequenced in a study of CD8+CD57+ T cells in acquired aplastic anemia. MiXCR, applied by TCRdb to the reads, yields one record per CDR3 protein. This sample yields about half a million distinct CDR3 sequences, of which around 30% are seen a single time; 0.82% belongs to the top ten. Sequencing input: sorted CD4+, CD8+, or CD8+CD57+ T cells (not recorded which) from PBMCs. Receptors originate from a human donor with aplastic anemia. Both conserved end residues are part of each CDR3. The D gene is left open where the match is weak. Clone sizes are given selectively: once, few, many, or a class where the clone is expanded.

v_call,d_call,j_call,clone_size,cdr3_nt,cdr3_aa
TRBV25-1,TRBD2,TRBJ2-7,NA,TGTGCCAGCAGCTTCACCCAGACTAGCGGGGGTGGGATATTGTACTTC,CASSFTQTSGGGILYF
TRBV10-3,NA,TRBJ2-2,NA,TGTGCCACCAGTGCGAGCACCGGGGAGCTGTTTTTT,CATSASTGELFF
TRBV9,NA,TRBJ1-6,NA,TGTGCCAGCAGCCGGGACTGGGGATCACCCCTCCACTTT,CASSRDWGSPLHF
TRBV19,TRBD1,TRBJ2-7,many,TGTGCCAGTAGTACGGACAGGGGAATGCCCTACGAGCAGTACTTC,CASSTDRGMPYEQYF
TRBV4-2,TRBD2,TRBJ2-5,NA,TGTGCCAGCAGCCACCCAAGAGCGGGGGGAGGGGAGACCCAGTACTTC,CASSHPRAGGGETQYF
TRBV24-1,NA,TRBJ2-5,many,TGTGCCACCAGCCGGCTTGGGCAAGAGACCCAGTACTTC,CATSRLGQETQYF
TRBV19,NA,TRBJ2-1,NA,TGTGCCAGTAGTATAACGGCTCTAATGTCCTACAATGAGCAGTTCTTC,CASSITALMSYNEQFF
TRBV27,NA,TRBJ1-2,NA,TGTGCCAGCAGTTTAAGTAGCGGGCTCTATGGCTACACCTTC,CASSLSSGLYGYTF
TRBV5-1,NA,TRBJ2-7,many,TGCGCCAGCACCCTTGAGGGTCTAAGCTCCTACGAGCAGTACTTC,CASTLEGLSSYEQYF
TRBV7-3,NA,TRBJ2-1,NA,TGTGCCAGCAGCTTAATGGGAAACATCGCAAATGAGCAGTTCTTC,CASSLMGNIANEQFF
TRBV20-1,NA,TRBJ1-4,NA,TGCAGTGCTGAAGGGAGTTCTTTGGATGAAAAACTGTTTTTT,CSAEGSSLDEKLFF
TRBV2,TRBD1,TRBJ1-5,NA,TGTGCCAGCAGGAGGACAGGGCTGACTCGGCAGCCCCAGCATTTT,CASRRTGLTRQPQHF
TRBV5-1,NA,TRBJ2-7,NA,TGCGCCAGCAGCTTGGCTGGGGAAAGAACCTACGAGCAGTACTTC,CASSLAGERTYEQYF
TRBV19,NA,TRBJ1-2,once,TGTGCCAGTAGTCCCCCGGGACGAGACTATGGCTACACCTTC,CASSPPGRDYGYTF
TRBV5-1,NA,TRBJ2-5,few,TGCGCCAGCAGCTTGGCGTTTGGTAGAGGGACCCAGTACTTC,CASSLAFGRGTQYF
TRBV19,NA,TRBJ2-5,many,TGTGCCAGTAGTCCGCCCGCGGGGTCGGGGGAGACCCAGTACTTC,CASSPPAGSGETQYF
TRBV10-1,TRBD2,TRBJ2-3,many,TGCGCCAGCAGTGAGTCAGGACTAGCGGGGGCAGATACGCAGTATTTT,CASSESGLAGADTQYF
TRBV9,NA,TRBJ1-3,few,TGTGCCAGCAGCGTAGCTTGGGATTCTGGAAACACCATATATTTT,CASSVAWDSGNTIYF
TRBV5-6,NA,TRBJ1-1,few,TGTGCCAGCAGCTGGCGGACTACCTTGAACGCTGAAGCTTTCTTT,CASSWRTTLNAEAFF
TRBV30,NA,TRBJ2-6,few,TGTGCCTGGTCCACAGGGAGCGTCCTGACTTTC,CAWSTGSVLTF
TRBV7-3,NA,TRBJ2-3,few,TGTGCCAGCAGCTTAGGCCAGACCACAGATACGCAGTATTTT,CASSLGQTTDTQYF
TRBV19,NA,TRBJ1-5,NA,TGTGCCAGTACGACAACGCACAGGGATCAGCCCCAGCATTTT,CASTTTHRDQPQHF
TRBV10-3,TRBD2,TRBJ2-5,many,TGTGCCATCAGTGAGTCGGGACTAGACTCCCAAGAGACCCAGTACTTC,CAISESGLDSQETQYF
TRBV9,NA,TRBJ1-1,many,TGTGCCAGCAGCGTCTCCGCCGTCACTGAAGCTTTCTTT,CASSVSAVTEAFF
TRBV6-6,TRBD1,TRBJ1-6,few,TGTGCCAGCAGTTTCTCGGGACAGGGGGTCAGCTCACCCCTCCACTTT,CASSFSGQGVSSPLHF
TRBV2,NA,TRBJ1-2,NA,TGTGCCAGCAGTGATGGAGACATCCGCTATGGCTACACCTTC,CASSDGDIRYGYTF
TRBV6-1,TRBD1,TRBJ1-2,NA,TGTGCCAGCAGCTTAACAGGGGTGACGGGCTACACCTTC,CASSLTGVTGYTF
TRBV6-1,TRBD1,TRBJ2-7,few,TGTGCCAGCAGTGACCGGGACAGGGGAAGATACGAGCAGTACTTC,CASSDRDRGRYEQYF
TRBV19,NA,TRBJ2-5,many,TGTGCCAGTAGTAGCGACTCGATCCGAGAGACCCAGTACTTC,CASSSDSIRETQYF
TRBV29-1,NA,TRBJ2-1,many,TGCAGCTCCTCGGTCAAGACCTCCTACAATGAGCAGTTCTTC,CSSSVKTSYNEQFF
TRBV27,NA,TRBJ1-6,few,TGTGCCAGCAATCCAGGGAGAAATTCACCCCTCCACTTT,CASNPGRNSPLHF
TRBV3-1,TRBD2,TRBJ2-4,NA,TGTGCCAGCTACGGACTAGCGGGAGCCGGGGCCAAAAACATTCAGTACTTC,CASYGLAGAGAKNIQYF
TRBV10-2,NA,TRBJ2-1,many,TGCGCCAGCAGGGTAACAGGTTTTAGCTCCTACAATGAGCAGTTCTTC,CASRVTGFSSYNEQFF
TRBV10-3,TRBD2,TRBJ2-3,NA,TGTGCCAGCAGGCCTGCCCTAGCGGGAAGTAGGGATACGCAGTATTTT,CASRPALAGSRDTQYF
TRBV28,TRBD2,TRBJ2-7,NA,TGTGCCAGCAGTTTATCTAGCGGGAGAGCGAGCGAGCAGTACTTC,CASSLSSGRASEQYF
TRBV20-1,NA,TRBJ2-7,many,TGCAGTTCCTCCGGGACGCCGAACTACGAGCAGTACTTC,CSSSGTPNYEQYF
TRBV19,NA,TRBJ1-6,NA,TGTGCCAGTAGCGTGAGGAGCTCCTATAATTCACCCCTCCACTTT,CASSVRSSYNSPLHF
TRBV20-1,TRBD1,TRBJ2-7,many,TGCAGTGCGCCACCCCAGGGGGCTCCTGGAGAGCAGTACTTC,CSAPPQGAPGEQYF
TRBV19,TRBD2,TRBJ2-5,few,TGTGCCAGTAGTATAGTGGGGGGGAAGGAGACCCAGTACTTC,CASSIVGGKETQYF
TRBV9,TRBD2,TRBJ2-3,many,TGTGCCAGCAGCGTAGGACTAGCGGGGGGGGGAGATACGCAGTATTTT,CASSVGLAGGGDTQYF
TRBV7-2,NA,TRBJ2-5,many,TGTGCCAGCAGCTTAAGGGTGTTGGAGACCCAGTACTTC,CASSLRVLETQYF
TRBV30,NA,TRBJ1-2,NA,TGTGCCTGGCAAACCCACGGGAGACTCTATGGCTACACCTTC,CAWQTHGRLYGYTF